Following are 23 T cell receptor beta chains from one sample sequenced in a study of T cells in localized non-small cell lung cancer. The data were produced by immunoSEQ multiplex PCR, yet TCRdb's version contains in-frame clones alone and is incomplete. The table includes a few thousand clones, approximately 18% detected once. The sample was lung tumor tissue, taken before any cancer treatment. The receptors derive from a male donor at least 60 years old with stage II squamous cell lung carcinoma.

This chain connects TRBV14 to TRBJ2-3; 9 bases align to TRBD2. Germline V gives CDR1 SGHDN, CDR2 FVKESK. The ends lost 4 bases at V and 3 bases at J; junction bases unmatched: 5. CDR3 length: 15 residues. CDR3 DNA: TGTGCCAGCAGCCCGCGGGAGGGCCGGACAGATACGCAGTATTTT. It translates to CASSPREGRTDTQYF.

This clone has only a few counts. The rearrangement joins TRBV6-8 to TRBJ1-2; the D is unclear. CDR1 and CDR2 (germline): MNHGY, SAAAGT. There are 13 residues in the CDR3. V lost 2 bases and J lost 0, with 4 bases in between. CDR3 sequence (DNA): TGTGCCAGCAGTTACAGCCCTAACTATGGCTACACCTTC. Translation gives CASSYSPNYGYTF.

The chain uses TRBV10-3 and TRBJ2-7; unclear D gene. The CDR3 is 14 amino acids. Germline-derived CDR1 and CDR2 are ENHRY and SYGVKD. The V end lost 0 bases, the J end lost 7 bases, and 13 bases lay between the germline ends. The CDR3 bases are TGTGCCATCAGTGAGTCGCTGGTCCGTCAAGAGCAGTACTTC. Translating it yields CAISESLVRQEQYF.

At least ten counts were recorded for this clone. This chain uses TRBV11-3 with TRBJ1-3; possibly TRBD1 for D (5 bases). This CDR3 is 15 amino acids long. Germline V gene data show CDR1 as SGHNT and CDR2 as YENEEA. The V end lost 5 bases, the J end lost 7 bases, and 18 bases lay between the germline ends. CDR3 amino acids: CASSQAFDGGNTIYF. The CDR3 bases are TGTGCCAGCAGCCAAGCTTTCGACGGGGGGAACACCATATATTTT.

The table lists this clone with a few counts. The rearrangement joins TRBV11-3 to TRBJ2-5, with a weak D call TRBD1 (6 bases). The V end was cut by 5 bases, the J end by 5 bases, with 15 bases between. The CDR3 runs to 14 residues. In germline, CDR1 is SGHNT, CDR2 YENEEA. The CDR3 reads CASSRPQRGETQYF. The CDR3 DNA sequence: TGTGCCAGCAGCCGACCCCAAAGGGGGGAGACCCAGTACTTC.

This clone qualifies as medium-sized. The gene calls are TRBV9 and TRBJ2-3; perhaps TRBD2 as D (5 bases). This CDR3 region has 12 residues. Germline lookup yields CDR1 SGDLS and CDR2 YYNGEE. Trimming removed 0 bases from V and 8 bases from J, with 7 bases in between. CDR3 sequence (DNA): TGTGCCAGCAGCGTAGCCGGGGTTACGCAGTATTTT. This encodes CASSVAGVTQYF.

In this sample, this clone is medium-sized. V gene TRBV11-3 combines with J gene TRBJ2-7; D not certain. Germline lookup yields CDR1 SGHNT and CDR2 YENEEA. The CDR3 is made up of 14 amino acids. V was pared by 3 bases and J by 0 bases, with 9 bases between. CDR3 bases: TGTGCCAGCAGCTTGGGCTGGGGCTCCTACGAGCAGTACTTC. Translation gives CASSLGWGSYEQYF.

The rearrangement joins TRBV4-1 to TRBJ1-2, with 9 positions matching TRBD1. The CDR3 spans 18 residues. Germline V gene sequence: CDR1 MGHRA, CDR2 YSYEKL. The V and J ends lost 0 bases and 4 bases, in that order; junction bases with no gene match: 12. Here the CDR3 reads CASSQEGTGGSRAYGYTF. The CDR3 nucleotides read TGCGCCAGCAGCCAAGAGGGAACAGGGGGCAGTAGGGCCTATGGCTACACCTTC.

This clone has at least ten counts. The gene calls are TRBV7-2 and TRBJ1-3; no reliable D call. Looked up from germline, CDR1 is SGHTA and CDR2 is FQGNSA. Trimming removed 0 bases at V and 6 bases at J, with 6 bases between. This CDR3 region has 13 residues. DNA of the CDR3: TGTGCCAGCAGCTTAGCACCAACAAACACCATATATTTT. This gives the protein CASSLAPTNTIYF.

The chain employs TRBV6-8 and TRBJ2-5; TRBD2 matches at 7 bases. After removal of 0 bases from V and 7 bases from J, the junction contained 5 bases not matched to a gene. The CDR3 length is 14 residues. CDR1 MNHGY and CDR2 SAAAGT come from the germline V gene. This chain's CDR3 is CASSYSGGSGTQYF. As DNA, the CDR3 is TGTGCCAGCAGTTACTCCGGGGGGTCTGGGACCCAGTACTTC.

The CDR3 loop is CASSIAQGLRSQHF. DNA of the CDR3: TGTGCCAGTAGTATAGCTCAGGGGCTTCGGTCCCAGCATTTT. This chain joins TRBV19 and TRBJ1-5; a possible D gene is TRBD1 (6 bases). V lost 1 base and J 11 bases, leaving 15 bases between the germline ends. CDR3 length equals 14 residues. The germline CDR1 and CDR2 sequences are LNHDA and SQIVND (reference sequence).

The chain uses TRBV15 and TRBJ2-7; no definite D call. The CDR3 extends over 14 amino acids. Trimming stripped 0 bases from V and 4 bases from J, with 10 bases between. CDR1 is LNHNV and CDR2 is YYDKDF in the germline V gene (reference sequence). CDR3 bases: TGTGCCACCAGCAGAGACTCCATGGGATACGAGCAGTACTTC. Protein product: CATSRDSMGYEQYF.

This chain connects TRBV11-3 to TRBJ1-2; weak D call: TRBD1 (6 bases). V gave up 3 bases and J gave up 8 bases, with 16 bases separating them. The CDR3 totals 14 residues. CDR1 SGHNT and CDR2 YENEEA come from the germline V gene. The chain's CDR3 is CASSFRGGEDGYTF. DNA of the CDR3: TGTGCCAGCAGCTTTAGGGGGGGCGAAGACGGCTACACCTTC.

This chain connects TRBV30 to TRBJ1-2; 7 bases fit TRBD1. The V and J ends lost 5 bases and 4 bases, in that order; junction bases with no gene match: 7. The germline V gene has CDR1 GTSNPN and CDR2 SVGIG (reference sequence). The CDR3 sequence is 13 residues long. The CDR3 loop is CAWGLTGPYGYTF. The CDR3, as DNA: TGTGCCTGGGGACTGACAGGGCCCTATGGCTACACCTTC.

The chain uses TRBV2 and TRBJ2-1, with 7 bases fitting TRBD2. Per the germline V gene, CDR1 is SNHLY and CDR2 is FYNNEI. V lost 5 bases to trimming and J lost 9 bases; unmatched junction nucleotides: 4. The CDR3 covers 12 residues. CDR3 nucleotides: TGTGCCAGCAGTCGGGCGGGGGTTGAGCAGTTCTTC. It is translated as CASSRAGVEQFF.

This clone was counted only a few times. The CDR3 here is CASSLDRGRHYGYTF. The CDR3 DNA sequence: TGTGCCAGCAGCCTCGACAGGGGGCGCCACTATGGCTACACCTTC. V is TRBV11-3 and J is TRBJ1-2, with TRBD1 matching over 10 bases. Germline V gene sequence: CDR1 SGHNT, CDR2 YENEEA. The CDR3 is 15 amino acids. The junction had 6 bases not matched to a gene; V was cut back by 5 bases and J by 3 bases.

The V gene is TRBV2, the J gene TRBJ1-2; tentatively, D is TRBD1 (5 bases). The CDR3 extends over 14 amino acids. Germline V CDR1 and CDR2: SNHLY, FYNNEI. The V end lost 7 bases, the J end lost 4 bases, and 16 bases lay between the germline ends. The CDR3 DNA sequence: TGTGCCAGCAAGTCGAGCCAGGGAGGCTATGGCTACACCTTC. Its translation is CASKSSQGGYGYTF.

The CDR3 region is CAISESWQGAFEAFF. The CDR3 nucleotides read TGTGCCATCAGTGAGTCTTGGCAGGGGGCTTTTGAAGCTTTCTTT. The gene calls are TRBV10-3 and TRBJ1-1, with 8 bases aligning to TRBD1. CDR3 length equals 15 residues. V shed 0 bases and J 7 bases; nucleotides not matched to a gene: 7. The V gene's germline CDR1 is ENHRY and CDR2 SYGVKD.

The rearrangement joins TRBV23-1 to TRBJ2-7; D assignment may be TRBD1 or TRBD2 (5 bases each). TRBV23-1 is designated an ORF whose function remains uncertain. Trimming took off 6 bases at V and 7 bases at J, with 16 bases between the two ends. The CDR3 has 13 residues. The CDR3 region is CASSLAGQREQYF. Here the CDR3 DNA reads TGCGCCAGCAGCTTAGCAGGGCAGCGGGAGCAGTACTTC.

The chain has TRBV11-3 and TRBJ1-1; 7 bases agree with TRBD1. This CDR3 has 14 amino acids. The V and J ends lost 6 bases and 5 bases, in that order; junction bases with no gene match: 9. Germline loops: CDR1 SGHNT, CDR2 YENEEA. The CDR3, as DNA: TGTGCCAGCAGAGACCGACAGGGAAGTACTGAAGCTTTCTTT. Translating it yields CASRDRQGSTEAFF.

This clone was recorded a few times. CDR3 coding DNA: TGTGCCAGTGGGGTAGGGGGAAATATTTACGAGCAGTACTTC. Translated: CASGVGGNIYEQYF. The genes are TRBV6-8 and TRBJ2-7, with D maybe TRBD1 (6 bases). Germline V gives CDR1 MNHGY, CDR2 SAAAGT. This CDR3 is built from 14 residues. The V end lost 9 bases, the J end lost 4 bases, and 19 bases lay between the germline ends.

V is TRBV18 and J is TRBJ2-5; D may be TRBD2 (6 bases). Trimming shortened V by 0 bases and J by 4 bases, and 12 bases separated the two germline ends. The CDR3 has 15 amino acids. Germline CDR1 KGHSH, CDR2 LQKENI. CDR3 bases: TGTGCCAGCTCACCACCAGCAGGGCGGGGAGAGACCCAGTACTTC. Translation gives CASSPPAGRGETQYF.

This clone was detected only a few times. This chain links TRBV11-3 with TRBJ1-4; 11 positions match TRBD1. Trimming at V came to 2 bases and at J to 7 bases, leaving 6 bases not matched to a gene. Germline V gene lookup returns CDR1 SGHNT and CDR2 YENEEA. CDR3 size: 16 residues. For the CDR3, the DNA is TGTGCCAGCAGCTTACACCCGGGACAGGGGGGTGAAAAACTGTTTTTT. It encodes CASSLHPGQGGEKLFF.